Below are 8 T cell receptor beta chains sequenced from a single sample in a study of PD-L1 blockade in urothelial cancer. Time point defined: peripheral blood 6 weeks after treatment start. Measured with immunoSEQ multiplex PCR; TCRdb has only the in-frame clones, and not every one. The repertoire holds about 120,000 clones, roughly 83% seen once, with about 2.4% in the top ten. The sequencing used PBMCs, collected around atezolizumab (anti-PD-L1) treatment. The receptors here all came from a man aged 45-65 years with urothelial cancer.

In its sample, this clone was seen once. V gene TRBV29-1 combines with J gene TRBJ2-2, with a tentative D call TRBD1 (5 bases). This CDR3 comprises 13 residues. Per the germline V gene, CDR1 is SQVTM and CDR2 is ANQGSEA. V was trimmed by 5 bases and J by 6 bases, leaving 13 bases between them. The CDR3 DNA reads as TGCAGCGTTACCAGGGTTCCCGCCGGGGAGCTGTTTTTT. Translation gives CSVTRVPAGELFF.

The chain links TRBV18 to TRBJ2-1; 9 bases map to TRBD2. After removal of 8 bases from V and 5 bases from J, the junction contained 7 bases not matched to a gene. CDR3 size: 14 residues. Germline V gene data show CDR1 as KGHSH and CDR2 as LQKENI. CDR3 nucleotide sequence: TGTGCCAGCCACTTCCTAGCGGGAAACAATGAGCAGTTCTTC. Amino acids: CASHFLAGNNEQFF. Filled out from reference TRBV18 and TRBJ2-1, the complete variable domain reads NAGVMQNPRHLVRRRGQEARLRCSPMKGHSHVYWYRQLPEEGLKFMVYLQKENIIDESGMPKERFSAEFPKEGPSILRIQQVVRGDSAAYFCASHFLAGNNEQFFGPGTRLTVL.

This clone occurred once. The chain employs TRBV7-3 and TRBJ2-1, with TRBD1 matching over 11 bases. Germline V gives CDR1 SGHTA, CDR2 FQGTGA. With 8 bases clipped from V and 5 bases from J, the junction kept 5 bases outside the gene matches. The CDR3 length is 14 residues. The CDR3 nucleotides are TGTGCCAGCTCTCGGGACAGGGGGAACAATGAGCAGTTCTTC. Protein product: CASSRDRGNNEQFF.

The chain joins TRBV6-1 to TRBJ1-1, with D perhaps matching TRBD1 (6 bases). Germline values: CDR1 MNHNS, CDR2 SASEGT. This CDR3 contains 14 residues. Trimming removed 3 bases at V and 1 base at J, with 9 bases between. The CDR3 DNA reads as TGTGCCAGCAGTGAGCAGGGGAAGAACACTGAAGCTTTCTTT. Amino acid sequence: CASSEQGKNTEAFF.

This clone has only one observation. The gene calls are TRBV29-1 and TRBJ2-7; 8 positions agree with TRBD1. There are 14 residues in the CDR3. The V gene's germline CDR1 is SQVTM and CDR2 ANQGSEA. With 5 bases clipped from V and 2 bases from J, the junction kept 8 bases outside the gene matches. The CDR3 here is CSVSGQEFPYEQYF. The DNA of the CDR3 is TGCAGCGTTTCGGGACAGGAATTTCCCTACGAGCAGTACTTC.

This sequence joins TRBV7-9 and TRBJ1-1, with D unclear. Germline CDR1 SEHNR, CDR2 FQNEAQ (reference sequence). Trimming removed 4 bases from V and 1 base from J, with 10 bases in between. The CDR3 runs 14 residues. CDR3 region: CASSSQAKNTEAFF. The CDR3 bases are TGTGCCAGCAGCTCACAAGCGAAGAACACTGAAGCTTTCTTT.

The CDR3 bases are TGTGCCAGCAGCTTGGGCGGGGGTAGCAATCAGCCCCAGCATTTT. This codes for CASSLGGGSNQPQHF. The chain recombines TRBV5-5 with TRBJ1-5, with a weak D call TRBD1 (5 bases). V lost 0 bases to trimming and J lost 0 bases, with 7 bases between them. The CDR3 covers 15 residues. CDR1 is SGHKS and CDR2 is YYEKEE in the germline V gene (reference sequence).

This sequence joins TRBV7-9 and TRBJ2-1; possibly TRBD1 for D (5 bases). With 2 bases removed from V and 1 base from J, the gap between germline ends came to 12 bases. The CDR3 consists of 16 residues. Germline V CDR1 and CDR2: SEHNR, FQNEAQ (reference sequence). The CDR3 sequence is CASSLPGARSYNEQFF. CDR3 sequence (DNA): TGTGCCAGCAGCTTACCTGGGGCTAGATCCTACAATGAGCAGTTCTTC. Variable domain in full (rest from reference TRBV7-9 and TRBJ2-1): DTGVSQNPRHKITKRGQNVTFRCDPISEHNRLYWYRQTLGQGPEFLTYFQNEAQLEKSRLLSDRFSAERPKGSFSTLEIQRTEQGDSAMYLCASSLPGARSYNEQFFGPGTRLTVL.